These 2 T cell receptor beta chains came from one sample sequenced in a study of radiotherapy plus CTLA-4 blockade in lung cancer. The protocol was immunoSEQ multiplex PCR, while the TCRdb copy is restricted to in-frame clones and leaves out a portion. The sample contains about 30,000 clones, approximately 80% of which appear only once. Here the sequenced sample was peripheral blood, taken from a patient treated with radiotherapy plus ipilimumab. All receptors come from a human donor with non-small cell lung cancer who had stable disease on radiotherapy plus ipilimumab.

This sequence joins TRBV7-2 and TRBJ1-2; 10 bases line up with TRBD1. CDR3 length equals 14 residues. V lost 6 bases and J lost 6; bases outside the gene matches: 7. Germline V gene lookup returns CDR1 SGHTA and CDR2 FQGNSA. The CDR3 sequence is CASSLTGGLDGYTF. The CDR3 nucleotides read TGTGCCAGCAGTTTGACAGGGGGCTTAGATGGCTACACCTTC.

The V gene is TRBV15, the J gene TRBJ1-3; D unresolved. The V and J ends lost 1 base and 0 bases respectively, with 13 bases between them. This CDR3 has 17 residues. From germline, CDR1 is LNHNV and CDR2 YYDKDF (reference sequence). Written as DNA, the CDR3 is TGTGCCACCAGCAGAGTGAGAGATGAACGCTCTGGAAACACCATATATTTT. Its protein product is CATSRVRDERSGNTIYF. Full variable domain (rest looked up from reference TRBV15 and TRBJ1-3): DAMVIQNPRYQVTQFGKPVTLSCSQTLNHNVMYWYQQKSSQAPKLLFHYYDKDFNNEADTPDNFQSRRPNTSFCFLDIRSPGLGDTAMYLCATSRVRDERSGNTIYFGEGSWLTVV.